This TCR beta chain was sequenced in a study of T cell responses to AZD1222 COVID-19 vaccine. Study-wide findings and caveats: All repertoire sampling was performed exclusively after the peak T cell response. Possibly, clonal diversity was underestimated; donors were largely white British and included more females.

The CDR3 spans 14 residues. V shed 5 bases, J shed 6 bases, and the junction held 10 bases outside the gene matches. Germline V CDR1 and CDR2: MDHEN, SYDVKM. Method: immunoSEQ multiplex PCR; TCRdb's copy keeps in-frame clones and lacks some. Among 85,000 to 100,000 clones listed, just over 90% were seen once. As concerns this clone: Antigen unknown.

Sequencing used peripheral blood, obtained on day 0 of AZD1222 vaccination. This TCR was recovered from an adult in good health. The chain joins TRBV28 to TRBJ2-7, with 7 bases matching TRBD2. The CDR3 reads CASSLVGGSREQYF. The CDR3 DNA follows: TGTGCCAGCAGTCTAGTCGGCGGGAGTCGCGAGCAGTACTTC. Full variable domain (remainder filled in from reference TRBV28 and TRBJ2-7): DVKVTQSSRYLVKRTGEKVFLECVQDMDHENMFWYRQDPGLGLRLIYFSYDVKMKEKGDIPEGYSVSREKKERFSLILESASTNQTSMYLCASSLVGGSREQYFGPGTRLTVT.